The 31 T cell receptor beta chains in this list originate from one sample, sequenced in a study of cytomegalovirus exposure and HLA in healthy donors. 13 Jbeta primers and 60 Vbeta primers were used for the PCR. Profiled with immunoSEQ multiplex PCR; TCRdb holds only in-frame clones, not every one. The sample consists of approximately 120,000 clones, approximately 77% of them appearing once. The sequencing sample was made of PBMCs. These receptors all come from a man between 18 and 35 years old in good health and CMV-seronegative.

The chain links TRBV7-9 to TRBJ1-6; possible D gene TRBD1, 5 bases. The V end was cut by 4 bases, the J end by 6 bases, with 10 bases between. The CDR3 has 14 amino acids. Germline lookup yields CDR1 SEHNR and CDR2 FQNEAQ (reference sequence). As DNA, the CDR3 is TGTGCCAGCAGCTCGACAGTATCTAATTCACCCCTCCACTTT. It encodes CASSSTVSNSPLHF.

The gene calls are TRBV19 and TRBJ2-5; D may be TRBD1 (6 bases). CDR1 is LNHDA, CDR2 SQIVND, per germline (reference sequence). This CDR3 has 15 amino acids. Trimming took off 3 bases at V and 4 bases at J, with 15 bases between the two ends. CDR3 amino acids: CASSIKQGWGETQYF. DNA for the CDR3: TGTGCCAGTAGTATTAAACAGGGTTGGGGAGAGACCCAGTACTTC.

For the CDR3, the DNA is TGCGCCAGCAGCGAAAGTAGCGGGGGTAGCTCCTACAATGAGCAGTTCTTC. Translated: CASSESSGGSSYNEQFF. The chain combines TRBV5-1 with TRBJ2-1, with TRBD2 identical over 9 bases. Germline CDR1 and CDR2: SGHRS and YFSETQ. J lost 0 bases, V lost 4 bases, and 8 bases had no gene match. The CDR3 runs 17 residues. Using reference TRBV5-1 and TRBJ2-1 for the parts outside the CDR3, the full variable domain is KAGVTQTPRYLIKTRGQQVTLSCSPISGHRSVSWYQQTPGQGLQFLFEYFSETQRNKGNFPGRFSGRQFSNSRSEMNVSTLELGDSALYLCASSESSGGSSYNEQFFGPGTRLTVL.

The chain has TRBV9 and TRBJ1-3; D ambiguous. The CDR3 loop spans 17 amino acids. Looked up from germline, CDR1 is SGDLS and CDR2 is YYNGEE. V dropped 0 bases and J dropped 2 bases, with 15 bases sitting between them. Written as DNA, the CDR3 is TGTGCCAGCAGCGTAGAAGAGGGAACCCCCGCTGGAAACACCATATATTTT. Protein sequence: CASSVEEGTPAGNTIYF.

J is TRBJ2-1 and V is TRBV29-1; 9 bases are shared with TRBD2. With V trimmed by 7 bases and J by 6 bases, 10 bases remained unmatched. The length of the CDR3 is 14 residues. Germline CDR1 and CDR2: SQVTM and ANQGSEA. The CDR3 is CSGAGTSIGNEQFF. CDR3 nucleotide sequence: TGCAGCGGGGCAGGGACTAGCATAGGCAATGAGCAGTTCTTC.

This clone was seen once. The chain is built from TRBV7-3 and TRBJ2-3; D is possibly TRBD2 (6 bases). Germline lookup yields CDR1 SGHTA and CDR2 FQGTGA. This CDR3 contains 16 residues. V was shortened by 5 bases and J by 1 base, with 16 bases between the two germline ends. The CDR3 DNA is TGTGCCAGCAGCCCCACCCCGGGACTCCGCACAGATACGCAGTATTTT. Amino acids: CASSPTPGLRTDTQYF.

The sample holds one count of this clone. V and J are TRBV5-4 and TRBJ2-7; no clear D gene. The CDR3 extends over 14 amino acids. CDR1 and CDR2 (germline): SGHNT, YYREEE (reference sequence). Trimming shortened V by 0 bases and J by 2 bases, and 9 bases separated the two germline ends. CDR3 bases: TGTGCCAGCAGCTTGGACCCAGGCCCCTACGAGCAGTACTTC. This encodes CASSLDPGPYEQYF.

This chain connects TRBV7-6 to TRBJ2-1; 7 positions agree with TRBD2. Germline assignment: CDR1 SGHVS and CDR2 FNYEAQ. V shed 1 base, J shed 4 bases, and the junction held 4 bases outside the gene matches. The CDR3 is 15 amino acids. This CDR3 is CASSLGTSLYNEQFF. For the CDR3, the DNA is TGTGCCAGCAGCTTAGGGACTAGTCTATACAATGAGCAGTTCTTC.

The CDR3 loop reads CASSFLAVGDNEQFF. CDR3 DNA sequence: TGTGCCAGCAGCTTCCTAGCGGTGGGGGACAATGAGCAGTTCTTC. The chain employs TRBV6-6 and TRBJ2-1, with TRBD2 matching 7 bases. V gave up 6 bases and J gave up 5 bases; unmatched junction bases: 10. The germline gives CDR1 MNHNY, CDR2 SVGAGI (reference sequence). The CDR3 extends over 15 amino acids.

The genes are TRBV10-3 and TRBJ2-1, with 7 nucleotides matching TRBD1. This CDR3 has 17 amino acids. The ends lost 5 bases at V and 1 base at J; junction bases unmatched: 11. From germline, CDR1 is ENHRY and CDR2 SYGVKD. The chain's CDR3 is CAISQFTGARSYNEQFF. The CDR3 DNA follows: TGTGCCATCAGTCAATTCACAGGGGCGAGGTCCTACAATGAGCAGTTCTTC.

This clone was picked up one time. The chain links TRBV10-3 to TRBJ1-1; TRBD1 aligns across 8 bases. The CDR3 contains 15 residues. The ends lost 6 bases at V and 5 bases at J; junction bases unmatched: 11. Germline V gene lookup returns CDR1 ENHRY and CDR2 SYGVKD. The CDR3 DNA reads TGTGCCATCAGACTAACTCAGGGGGCAGGAACTGAAGCTTTCTTT. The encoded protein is CAIRLTQGAGTEAFF.

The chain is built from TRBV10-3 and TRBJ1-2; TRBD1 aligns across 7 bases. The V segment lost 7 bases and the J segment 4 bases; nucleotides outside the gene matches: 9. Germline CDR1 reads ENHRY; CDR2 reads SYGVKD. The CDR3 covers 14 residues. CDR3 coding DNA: TGTGCCATCAATAAAGACAGGGAAGGCTATGGCTACACCTTC. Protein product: CAINKDREGYGYTF.

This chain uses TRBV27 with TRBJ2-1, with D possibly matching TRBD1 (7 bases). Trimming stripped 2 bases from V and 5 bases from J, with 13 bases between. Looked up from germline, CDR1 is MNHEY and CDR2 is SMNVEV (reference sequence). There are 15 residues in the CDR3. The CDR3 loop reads CASSLRQGGDNEQFF. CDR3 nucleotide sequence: TGTGCCAGCAGTTTACGGCAGGGGGGTGACAATGAGCAGTTCTTC.

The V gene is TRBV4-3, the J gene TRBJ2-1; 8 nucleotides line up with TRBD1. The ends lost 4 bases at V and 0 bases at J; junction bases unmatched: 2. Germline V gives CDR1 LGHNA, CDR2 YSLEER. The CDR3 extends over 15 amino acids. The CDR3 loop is CASSLDRGSYNEQFF. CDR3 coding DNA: TGCGCCAGCAGCCTCGACAGGGGCTCCTACAATGAGCAGTTCTTC.

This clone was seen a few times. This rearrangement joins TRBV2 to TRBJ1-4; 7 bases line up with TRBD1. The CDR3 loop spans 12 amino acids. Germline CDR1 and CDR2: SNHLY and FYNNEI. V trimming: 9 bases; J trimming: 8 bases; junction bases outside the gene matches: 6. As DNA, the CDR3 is TGTGCCAGTACCGGGACAGAGGAAAAACTGTTTTTT. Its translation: CASTGTEEKLFF.

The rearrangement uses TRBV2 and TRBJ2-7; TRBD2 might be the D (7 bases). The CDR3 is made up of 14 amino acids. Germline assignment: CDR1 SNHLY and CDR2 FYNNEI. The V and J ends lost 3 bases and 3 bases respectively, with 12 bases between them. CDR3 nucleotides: TGTGCCAGCAGTGATAGGGGGGGATACTACGAGCAGTACTTC. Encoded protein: CASSDRGGYYEQYF.

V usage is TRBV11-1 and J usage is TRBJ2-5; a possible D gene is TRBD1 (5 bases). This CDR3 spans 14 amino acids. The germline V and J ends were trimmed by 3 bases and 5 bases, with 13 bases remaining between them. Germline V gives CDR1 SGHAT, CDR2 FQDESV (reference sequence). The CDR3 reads CASSLGLVGETQYF. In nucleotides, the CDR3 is TGTGCCAGCAGCTTGGGGCTAGTCGGGGAGACCCAGTACTTC.

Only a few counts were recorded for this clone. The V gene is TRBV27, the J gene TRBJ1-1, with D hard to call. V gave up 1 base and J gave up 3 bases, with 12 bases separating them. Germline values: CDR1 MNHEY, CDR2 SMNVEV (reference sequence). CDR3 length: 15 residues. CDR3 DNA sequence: TGTGCCAGCAGTTTATTGGCCGCTCTGGACACTGAAGCTTTCTTT. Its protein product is CASSLLAALDTEAFF.

The CDR3 spells CASSAGLARFEQYF. The CDR3 nucleotides read TGTGCCAGCAGTGCGGGACTAGCACGGTTCGAGCAGTACTTC. The V and J genes are TRBV6-5 and TRBJ2-7; 9 bases match TRBD2. Trimming cost V 5 bases and J 6 bases; bases outside gene matches: 8. The CDR3 runs to 14 residues. Germline V lookup: CDR1 MNHEY, CDR2 SVGAGI.

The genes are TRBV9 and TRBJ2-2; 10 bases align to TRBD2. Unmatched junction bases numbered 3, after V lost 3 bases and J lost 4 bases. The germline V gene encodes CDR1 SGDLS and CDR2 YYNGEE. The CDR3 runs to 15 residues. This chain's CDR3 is CASSGAGGFTGELFF. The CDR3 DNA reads TGTGCCAGCAGCGGAGCGGGGGGGTTCACCGGGGAGCTGTTTTTT.

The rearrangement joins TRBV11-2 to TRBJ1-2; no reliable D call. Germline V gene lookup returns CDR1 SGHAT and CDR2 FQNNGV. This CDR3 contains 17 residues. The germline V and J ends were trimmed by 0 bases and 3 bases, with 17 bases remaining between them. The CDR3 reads CASSLDRGRGLDYGYTF. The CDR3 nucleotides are TGTGCCAGCAGCTTAGATCGAGGGCGAGGTCTTGACTATGGCTACACCTTC.

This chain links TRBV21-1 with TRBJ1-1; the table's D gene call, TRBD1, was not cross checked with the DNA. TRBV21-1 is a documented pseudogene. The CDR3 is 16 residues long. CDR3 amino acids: CASSKRLGQGNTEAFF. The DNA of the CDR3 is TGTGCCAGCAGCAAAAGGCTCGGACAGGGCAACACTGAAGCTTTCTTT.

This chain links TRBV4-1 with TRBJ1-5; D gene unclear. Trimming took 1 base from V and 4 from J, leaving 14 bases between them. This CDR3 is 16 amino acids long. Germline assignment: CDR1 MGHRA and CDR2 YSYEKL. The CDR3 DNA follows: TGCGCCAGCAGCCAAGCTTTTGGTCAGTTGAATCAGCCCCAGCATTTT. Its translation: CASSQAFGQLNQPQHF.

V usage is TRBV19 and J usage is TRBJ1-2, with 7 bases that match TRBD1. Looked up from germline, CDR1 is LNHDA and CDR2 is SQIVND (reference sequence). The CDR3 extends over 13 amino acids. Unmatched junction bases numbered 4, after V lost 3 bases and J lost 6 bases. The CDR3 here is CASSILQGNGYTF. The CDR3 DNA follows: TGTGCCAGTAGTATTCTACAGGGGAATGGCTACACCTTC.

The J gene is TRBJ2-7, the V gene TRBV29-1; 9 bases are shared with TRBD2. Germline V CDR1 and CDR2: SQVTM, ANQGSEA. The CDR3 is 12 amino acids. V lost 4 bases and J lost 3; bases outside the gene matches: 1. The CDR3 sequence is CSVASGNYEQYF. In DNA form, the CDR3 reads TGCAGCGTTGCTAGCGGGAACTACGAGCAGTACTTC.

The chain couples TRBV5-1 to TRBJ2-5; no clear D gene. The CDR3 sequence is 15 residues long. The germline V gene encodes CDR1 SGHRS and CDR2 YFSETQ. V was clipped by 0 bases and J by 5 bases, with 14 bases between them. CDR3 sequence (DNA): TGCGCCAGCAGCTTGGTCGCCTTACCTGAGGAGACCCAGTACTTC. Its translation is CASSLVALPEETQYF.

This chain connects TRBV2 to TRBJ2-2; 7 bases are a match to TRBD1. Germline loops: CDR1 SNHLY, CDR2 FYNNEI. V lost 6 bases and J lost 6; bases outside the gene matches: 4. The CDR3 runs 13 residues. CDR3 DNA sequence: TGTGCCAGCAGGAGGGGGCTAGCCGGGGAGCTGTTTTTT. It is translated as CASRRGLAGELFF.

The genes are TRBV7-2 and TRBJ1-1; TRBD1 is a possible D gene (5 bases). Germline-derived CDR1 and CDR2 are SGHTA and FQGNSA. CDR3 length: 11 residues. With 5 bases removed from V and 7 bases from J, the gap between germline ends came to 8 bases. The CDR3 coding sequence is TGTGCCAGCAGCCCCCAGGGTGAAGCTTTCTTT. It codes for CASSPQGEAFF.

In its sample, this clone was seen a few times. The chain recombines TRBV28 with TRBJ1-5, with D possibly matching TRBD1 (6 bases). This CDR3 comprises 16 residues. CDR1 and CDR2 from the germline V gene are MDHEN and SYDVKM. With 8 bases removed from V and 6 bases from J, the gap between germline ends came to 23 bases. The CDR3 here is CASRSAQGRVSQPQHF. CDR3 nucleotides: TGTGCCAGCCGTTCTGCACAGGGAAGAGTCAGTCAGCCCCAGCATTTT.

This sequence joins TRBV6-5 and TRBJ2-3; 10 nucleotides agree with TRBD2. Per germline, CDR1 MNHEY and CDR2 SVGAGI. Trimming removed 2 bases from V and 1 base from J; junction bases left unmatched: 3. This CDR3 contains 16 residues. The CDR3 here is CASSYLLAGGTDTQYF. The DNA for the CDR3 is TGTGCCAGCAGTTACCTTCTAGCGGGGGGCACAGATACGCAGTATTTT.

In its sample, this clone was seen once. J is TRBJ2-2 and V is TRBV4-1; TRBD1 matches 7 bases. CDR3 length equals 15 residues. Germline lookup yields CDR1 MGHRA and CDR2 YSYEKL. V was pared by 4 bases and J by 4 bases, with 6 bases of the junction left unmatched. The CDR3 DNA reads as TGCGCCAGCAGCCTCAGACAGGGAATCACCGGGGAGCTGTTTTTT. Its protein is CASSLRQGITGELFF.